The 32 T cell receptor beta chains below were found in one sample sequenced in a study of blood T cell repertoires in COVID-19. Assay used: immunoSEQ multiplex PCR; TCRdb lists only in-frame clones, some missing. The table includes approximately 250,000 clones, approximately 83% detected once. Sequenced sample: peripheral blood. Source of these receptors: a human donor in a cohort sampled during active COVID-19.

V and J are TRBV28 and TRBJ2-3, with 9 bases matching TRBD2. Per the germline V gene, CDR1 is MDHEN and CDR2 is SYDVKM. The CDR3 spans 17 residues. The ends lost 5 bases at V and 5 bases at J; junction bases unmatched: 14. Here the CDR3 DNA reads TGTGCCAGCAGTCGGAGTAGCGGGAGAGGTTCGGGAGATACGCAGTATTTT. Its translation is CASSRSSGRGSGDTQYF.

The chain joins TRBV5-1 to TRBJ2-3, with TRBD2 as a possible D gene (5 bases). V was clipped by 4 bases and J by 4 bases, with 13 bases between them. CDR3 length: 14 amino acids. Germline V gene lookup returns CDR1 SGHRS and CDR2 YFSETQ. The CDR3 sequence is CASSLRALPDTQYF. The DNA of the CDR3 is TGCGCCAGCAGCCTGAGGGCCCTCCCAGATACGCAGTATTTT.

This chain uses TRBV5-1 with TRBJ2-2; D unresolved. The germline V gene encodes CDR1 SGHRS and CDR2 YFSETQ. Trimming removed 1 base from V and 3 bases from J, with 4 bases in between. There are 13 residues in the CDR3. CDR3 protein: CASSLTDTGELFF. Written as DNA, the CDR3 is TGCGCCAGCAGCTTGACAGACACCGGGGAGCTGTTTTTT. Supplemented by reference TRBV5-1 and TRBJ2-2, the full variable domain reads KAGVTQTPRYLIKTRGQQVTLSCSPISGHRSVSWYQQTPGQGLQFLFEYFSETQRNKGNFPGRFSGRQFSNSRSEMNVSTLELGDSALYLCASSLTDTGELFFGEGSRLTVL.

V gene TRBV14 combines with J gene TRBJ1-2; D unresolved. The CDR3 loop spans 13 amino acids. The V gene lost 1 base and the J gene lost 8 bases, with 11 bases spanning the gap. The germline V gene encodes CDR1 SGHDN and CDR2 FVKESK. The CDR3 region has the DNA TGTGCCAGCAGCCAAGGGGCACATCGAGGCTACACCTTC. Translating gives CASSQGAHRGYTF.

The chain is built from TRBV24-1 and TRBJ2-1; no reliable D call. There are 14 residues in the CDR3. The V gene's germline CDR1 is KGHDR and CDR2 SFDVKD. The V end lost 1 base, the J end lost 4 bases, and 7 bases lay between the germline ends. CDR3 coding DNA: TGTGCCACCAGTGATTTCAACGGGTACAATGAGCAGTTCTTC. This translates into CATSDFNGYNEQFF.

The CDR3 here is CSVTDRDSNQPQHF. The DNA for the CDR3 is TGCAGCGTCACAGACAGGGATAGCAATCAGCCCCAGCATTTT. This rearrangement joins TRBV29-1 to TRBJ1-5; TRBD1 matches at 7 bases. V gave up 6 bases and J gave up 0 bases; unmatched junction bases: 5. The CDR3 spans 14 residues. The germline CDR1 and CDR2 sequences are SQVTM and ANQGSEA.

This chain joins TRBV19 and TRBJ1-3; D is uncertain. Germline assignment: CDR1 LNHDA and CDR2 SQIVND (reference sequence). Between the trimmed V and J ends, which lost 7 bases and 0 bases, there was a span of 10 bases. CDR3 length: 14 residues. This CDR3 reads CASTKGSSGNTIYF. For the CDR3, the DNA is TGTGCCAGTACGAAAGGGAGCTCTGGAAACACCATATATTTT.

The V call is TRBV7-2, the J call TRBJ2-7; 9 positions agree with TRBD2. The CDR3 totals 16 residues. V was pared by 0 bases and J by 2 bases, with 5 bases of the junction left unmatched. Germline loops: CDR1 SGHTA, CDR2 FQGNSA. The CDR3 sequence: CASSLATSGLPYEQYF. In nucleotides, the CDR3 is TGTGCCAGCAGCTTAGCAACTAGCGGGCTTCCCTACGAGCAGTACTTC.

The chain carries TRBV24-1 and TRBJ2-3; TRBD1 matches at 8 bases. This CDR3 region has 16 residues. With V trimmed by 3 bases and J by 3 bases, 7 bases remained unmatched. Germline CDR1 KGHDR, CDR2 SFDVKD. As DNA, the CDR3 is TGTGCCACCAGTGATCCGCAGGGGGCTGGTACAGATACGCAGTATTTT. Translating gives CATSDPQGAGTDTQYF.

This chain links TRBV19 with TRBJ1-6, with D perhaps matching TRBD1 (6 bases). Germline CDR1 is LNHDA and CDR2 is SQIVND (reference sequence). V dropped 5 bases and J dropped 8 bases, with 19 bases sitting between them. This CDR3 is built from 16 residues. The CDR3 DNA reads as TGTGCCAGTAGTCCCCTCGGCAGGGGAATTGATTCACCCCTCCACTTT. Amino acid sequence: CASSPLGRGIDSPLHF.

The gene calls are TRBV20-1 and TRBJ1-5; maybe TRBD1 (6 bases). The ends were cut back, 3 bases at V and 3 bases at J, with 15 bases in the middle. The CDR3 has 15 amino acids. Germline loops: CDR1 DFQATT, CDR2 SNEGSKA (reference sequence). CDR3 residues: CSASRLGTNNQPQHF. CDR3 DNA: TGCAGTGCTAGTCGACTCGGGACAAACAATCAGCCCCAGCATTTT.

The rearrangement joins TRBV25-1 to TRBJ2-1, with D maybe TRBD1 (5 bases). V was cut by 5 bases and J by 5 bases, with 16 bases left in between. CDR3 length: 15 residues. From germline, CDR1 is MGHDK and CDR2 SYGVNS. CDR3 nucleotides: TGTGCCAGCAGTACTCGGCGCAGGGTCGACAATGAGCAGTTCTTC. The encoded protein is CASSTRRRVDNEQFF.

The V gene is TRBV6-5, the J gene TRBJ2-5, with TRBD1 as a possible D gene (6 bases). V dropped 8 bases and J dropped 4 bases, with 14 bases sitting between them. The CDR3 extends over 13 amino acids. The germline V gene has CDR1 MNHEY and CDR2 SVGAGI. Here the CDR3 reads CASYTGRGETQYF. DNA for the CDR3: TGTGCCAGCTACACGGGCAGGGGAGAGACCCAGTACTTC.

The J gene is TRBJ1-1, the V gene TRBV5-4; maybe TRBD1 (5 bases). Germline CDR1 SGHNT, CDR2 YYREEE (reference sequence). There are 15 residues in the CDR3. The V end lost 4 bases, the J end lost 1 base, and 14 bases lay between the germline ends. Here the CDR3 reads CASSPEGLANTEAFF. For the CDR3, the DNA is TGTGCCAGCAGCCCCGAGGGACTGGCGAACACTGAAGCTTTCTTT.

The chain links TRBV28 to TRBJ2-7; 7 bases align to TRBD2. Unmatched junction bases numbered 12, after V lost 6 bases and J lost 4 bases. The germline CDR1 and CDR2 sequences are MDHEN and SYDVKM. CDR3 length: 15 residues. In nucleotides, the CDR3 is TGTGCCAGCAGGTCGGAAGGTAGCGGGTGGTACGAGCAGTACTTC. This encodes CASRSEGSGWYEQYF.

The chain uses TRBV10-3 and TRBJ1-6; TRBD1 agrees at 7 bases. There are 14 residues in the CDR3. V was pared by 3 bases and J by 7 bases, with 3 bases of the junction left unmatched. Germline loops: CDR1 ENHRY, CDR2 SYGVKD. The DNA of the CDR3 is TGTGCCATCAGTGACCCGACAGGGAATTCACCCCTCCACTTT. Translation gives CAISDPTGNSPLHF.

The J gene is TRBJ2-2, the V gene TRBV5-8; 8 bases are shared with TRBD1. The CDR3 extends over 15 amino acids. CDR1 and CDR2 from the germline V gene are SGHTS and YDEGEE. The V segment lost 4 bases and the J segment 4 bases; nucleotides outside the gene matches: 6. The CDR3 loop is CASSPDRVVTGELFF. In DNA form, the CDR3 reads TGTGCCAGCAGCCCGGACAGGGTGGTCACCGGGGAGCTGTTTTTT.

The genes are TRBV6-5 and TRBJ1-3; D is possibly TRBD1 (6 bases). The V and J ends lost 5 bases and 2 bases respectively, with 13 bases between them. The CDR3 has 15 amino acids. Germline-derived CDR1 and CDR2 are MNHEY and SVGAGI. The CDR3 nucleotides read TGTGCCAGCAGTAAAACAGGGTCTCCTGGAAACACCATATATTTT. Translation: CASSKTGSPGNTIYF.

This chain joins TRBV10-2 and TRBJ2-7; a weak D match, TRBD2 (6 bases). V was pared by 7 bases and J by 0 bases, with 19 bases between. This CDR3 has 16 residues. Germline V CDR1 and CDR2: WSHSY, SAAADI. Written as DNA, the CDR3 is TGCGCCAGCACTCCCGAGGGGACTCTACACTCCTACGAGCAGTACTTC. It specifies CASTPEGTLHSYEQYF.

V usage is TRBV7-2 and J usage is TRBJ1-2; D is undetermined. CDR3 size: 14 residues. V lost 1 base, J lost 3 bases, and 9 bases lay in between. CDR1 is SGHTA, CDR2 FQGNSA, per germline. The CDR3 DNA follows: TGTGCCAGCAGCTTAGGGCATCAGGACTATGGCTACACCTTC. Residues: CASSLGHQDYGYTF.

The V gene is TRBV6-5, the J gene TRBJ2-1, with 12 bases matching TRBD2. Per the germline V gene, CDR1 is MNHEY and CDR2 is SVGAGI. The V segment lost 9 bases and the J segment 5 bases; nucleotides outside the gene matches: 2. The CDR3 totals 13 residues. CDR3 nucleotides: TGTGCCAGTGGACTAGCGGGAAACAATGAGCAGTTCTTC. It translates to CASGLAGNNEQFF.

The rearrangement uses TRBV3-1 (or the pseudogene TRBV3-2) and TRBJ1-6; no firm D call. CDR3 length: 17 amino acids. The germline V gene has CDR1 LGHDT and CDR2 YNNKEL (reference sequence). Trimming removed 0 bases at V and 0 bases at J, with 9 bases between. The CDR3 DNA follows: TGTGCCAGCAGCCAAGAAGGCGGTAGCTCCTATAATTCACCCCTCCACTTT. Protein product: CASSQEGGSSYNSPLHF.

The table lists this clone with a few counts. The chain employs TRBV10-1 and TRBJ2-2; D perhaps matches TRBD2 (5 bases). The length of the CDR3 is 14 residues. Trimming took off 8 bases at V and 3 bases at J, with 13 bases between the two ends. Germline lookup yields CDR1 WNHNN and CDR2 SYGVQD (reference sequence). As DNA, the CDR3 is TGCGCCAGCCGGGAACGGTACGACACCGGGGAGCTGTTTTTT. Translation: CASRERYDTGELFF.

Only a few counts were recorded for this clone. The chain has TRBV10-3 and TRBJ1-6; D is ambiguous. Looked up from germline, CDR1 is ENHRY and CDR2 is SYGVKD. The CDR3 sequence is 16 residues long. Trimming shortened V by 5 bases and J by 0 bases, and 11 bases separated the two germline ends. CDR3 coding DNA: TGTGCCATCAGTCGGACTAAAAGCTCCTATAATTCACCCCTCCACTTT. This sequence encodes CAISRTKSSYNSPLHF.

The CDR3 DNA is TGTGCCAGCAGCAGGCCGGGACAGGGGTACGAGCAGTACTTC. Translated, it gives CASSRPGQGYEQYF. V and J are TRBV5-4 and TRBJ2-7; 10 bases match TRBD1. Germline CDR1 SGHNT, CDR2 YYREEE (reference sequence). This CDR3 has 14 residues. J was trimmed by 4 bases and V by 4 bases; bases with no gene match: 5.

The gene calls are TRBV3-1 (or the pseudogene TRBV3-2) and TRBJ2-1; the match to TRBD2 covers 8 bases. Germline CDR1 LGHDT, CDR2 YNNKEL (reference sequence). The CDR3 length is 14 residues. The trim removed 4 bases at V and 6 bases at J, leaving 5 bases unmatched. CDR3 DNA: TGTGCCAGCAGCCTCGGGGGGGCGCGCAATGAGCAGTTCTTC. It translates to CASSLGGARNEQFF.

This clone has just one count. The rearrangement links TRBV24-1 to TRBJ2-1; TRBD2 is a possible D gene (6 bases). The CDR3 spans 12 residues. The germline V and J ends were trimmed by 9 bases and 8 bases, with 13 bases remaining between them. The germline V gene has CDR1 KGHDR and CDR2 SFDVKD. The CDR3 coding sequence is TGTGCCACCGGGGACTCGTTCGATGAGCAGTTCTTC. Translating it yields CATGDSFDEQFF.

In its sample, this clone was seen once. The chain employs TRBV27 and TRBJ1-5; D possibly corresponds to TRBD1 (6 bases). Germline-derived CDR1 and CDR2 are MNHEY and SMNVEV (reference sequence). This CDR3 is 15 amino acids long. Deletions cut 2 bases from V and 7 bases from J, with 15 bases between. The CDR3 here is CASSLGQGISQPQHF. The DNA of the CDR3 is TGTGCCAGCAGTTTAGGCCAGGGGATTTCACAGCCCCAGCATTTT.

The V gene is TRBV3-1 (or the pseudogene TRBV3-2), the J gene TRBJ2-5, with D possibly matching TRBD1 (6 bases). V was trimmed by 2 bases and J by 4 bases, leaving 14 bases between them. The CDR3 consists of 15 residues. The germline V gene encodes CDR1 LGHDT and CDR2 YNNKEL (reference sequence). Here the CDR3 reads CASSQSQGSGETQYF. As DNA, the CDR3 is TGTGCCAGCAGCCAATCACAGGGCTCCGGAGAGACCCAGTACTTC.

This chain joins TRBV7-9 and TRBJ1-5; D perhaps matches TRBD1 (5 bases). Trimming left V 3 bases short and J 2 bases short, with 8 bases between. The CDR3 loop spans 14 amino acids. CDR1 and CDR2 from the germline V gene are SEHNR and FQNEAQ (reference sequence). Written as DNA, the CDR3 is TGTGCCAGCAGCTTCCCGGGGGGCAATCAGCCCCAGCATTTT. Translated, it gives CASSFPGGNQPQHF. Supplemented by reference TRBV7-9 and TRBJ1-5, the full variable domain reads DTGVSQNPRHKITKRGQNVTFRCDPISEHNRLYWYRQTLGQGPEFLTYFQNEAQLEKSRLLSDRFSAERPKGSFSTLEIQRTEQGDSAMYLCASSFPGGNQPQHFGDGTRLSIL.

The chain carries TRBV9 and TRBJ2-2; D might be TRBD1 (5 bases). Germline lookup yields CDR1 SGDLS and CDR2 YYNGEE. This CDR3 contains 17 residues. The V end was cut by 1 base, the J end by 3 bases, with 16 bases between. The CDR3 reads CASSVSALQGYTGELFF. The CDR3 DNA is TGTGCCAGCAGCGTATCGGCCCTGCAGGGTTACACCGGGGAGCTGTTTTTT.

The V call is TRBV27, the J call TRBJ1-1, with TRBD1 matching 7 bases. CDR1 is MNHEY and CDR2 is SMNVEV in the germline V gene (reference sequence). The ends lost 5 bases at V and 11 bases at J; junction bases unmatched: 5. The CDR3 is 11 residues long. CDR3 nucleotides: TGTGCCAGCAGTGCAGGGGGTCGGGCTTTCTTT. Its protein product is CASSAGGRAFF.